The 26 T cell receptor beta chains reported below all come from one sample, sequenced in a study of CD8 T cells in Susac syndrome. Random-hexamer reverse transcription was applied to roughly 0.5 to 1 ug RNA. TCRdb redid the calling of the immunoSEQ multiplex PCR reads with MiXCR, one entry per CDR3 protein. The sample yields some 200,000 distinct CDR3 sequences, 95% seen once. What was sequenced was CD8+ T cells from PBMCs. These receptors came from a human donor with Susac syndrome.

The chain combines TRBV3-1 with TRBJ2-5; 7 nucleotides align to TRBD1. The germline V gene has CDR1 LGHDT and CDR2 YNNKEL (reference sequence). The V gene end was trimmed by 4 bases and the J gene end by 1 base; junction bases not matched to a gene: 9. The CDR3 has 16 residues. The CDR3 DNA reads as TGTGCCAGCAGCCCAAAGACAGGGATATTCCAAGAGACCCAGTACTTC. It encodes CASSPKTGIFQETQYF.

The chain joins TRBV11-2 to TRBJ1-1, with D hard to call. The ends were cut back, 6 bases at V and 1 base at J, with 9 bases in the middle. This CDR3 is built from 13 residues. From germline, CDR1 is SGHAT and CDR2 FQNNGV. The CDR3 DNA reads TGTGCCAGCAGACTTACCGAGAACACTGAAGCTTTCTTT. The encoded protein is CASRLTENTEAFF. Supplemented by reference TRBV11-2 and TRBJ1-1, the full variable domain reads EAGVAQSPRYKIIEKRQSVAFWCNPISGHATLYWYQQILGQGPKLLIQFQNNGVVDDSQLPKDRFSAERLKGVDSTLKIQPAKLEDSAVYLCASRLTENTEAFFGQGTRLTVV.

V usage is TRBV30 and J usage is TRBJ1-6; D may be TRBD1 (5 bases). In germline, CDR1 is GTSNPN, CDR2 SVGIG (reference sequence). This CDR3 is 14 amino acids long. Trimming took off 3 bases at V and 3 bases at J, with 9 bases between the two ends. Written as DNA, the CDR3 is TGTGCCTGGAGACCCAGGGACTATAATTCACCCCTCCACTTT. This sequence encodes CAWRPRDYNSPLHF.

The chain couples TRBV28 to TRBJ2-7; 8 positions match TRBD1. CDR3 length: 13 amino acids. CDR1 and CDR2 (germline): MDHEN, SYDVKM. The junction had 4 bases not matched to a gene; V was cut back by 4 bases and J by 5 bases. The CDR3 reads CASSSQTGDEQYF. The CDR3 DNA reads TGTGCCAGCAGTTCGCAGACAGGGGACGAGCAGTACTTC.

The chain employs TRBV13 and TRBJ2-1, with D uncertain. Trimming cost V 2 bases and J 8 bases, with 10 bases left between them. This CDR3 is 13 amino acids long. Per the germline V gene, CDR1 is PRHDT and CDR2 is FYEKMQ (reference sequence). The DNA of the CDR3 is TGTGCCAGCAGCTTAAACCTCAACGATGAGCAGTTCTTC. It translates to CASSLNLNDEQFF.

The chain uses TRBV9 and TRBJ2-3; TRBD2 matches at 8 bases. Trimming at V came to 0 bases and at J to 2 bases, leaving 14 bases not matched to a gene. The CDR3 contains 19 residues. The germline V gene encodes CDR1 SGDLS and CDR2 YYNGEE. CDR3 in amino acids: CASSVDPGRVAGLTDTQYF. CDR3 nucleotide sequence: TGTGCCAGCAGCGTAGATCCCGGCCGGGTAGCGGGACTCACAGATACGCAGTATTTT.

The genes are TRBV28 and TRBJ1-5; TRBD1 matches at 8 bases. V lost 4 bases, J lost 5 bases, and 4 bases stayed unmatched. Germline V gene lookup returns CDR1 MDHEN and CDR2 SYDVKM. This CDR3 has 14 residues. CDR3 sequence reads: CASSSTGVDQPQHF. The CDR3 DNA sequence: TGTGCCAGCAGTTCGACAGGGGTGGATCAGCCCCAGCATTTT.

The chain links TRBV29-1 to TRBJ2-2; D unclear. The CDR3 runs to 13 residues. Trimming removed 3 bases at V and 0 bases at J, with 5 bases between. Germline V lookup: CDR1 SQVTM, CDR2 ANQGSEA. CDR3 nucleotides: TGCAGCGTTGATTTTGCGAACACCGGGGAGCTGTTTTTT. Amino acid sequence: CSVDFANTGELFF.

This chain uses TRBV27 with TRBJ1-2; possible D gene TRBD1, 6 bases. The germline V gene encodes CDR1 MNHEY and CDR2 SMNVEV (reference sequence). The CDR3 extends over 12 amino acids. V lost 6 bases and J 8 bases, leaving 13 bases between the germline ends. CDR3 protein: CASRSGARGYTF. CDR3 nucleotide sequence: TGTGCCAGCAGATCAGGGGCGCGGGGCTACACCTTC.

The chain uses TRBV29-1 and TRBJ1-2; 12 bases match TRBD1. Trimming took 4 bases from V and 3 from J; bases not matched to a gene: 3. The CDR3 contains 14 residues. Germline assignment: CDR1 SQVTM and CDR2 ANQGSEA. The chain's CDR3 is CSVVGTGGDYGYTF. For the CDR3, the DNA is TGCAGCGTTGTAGGGACAGGGGGCGACTATGGCTACACCTTC. The full variable domain, completed using reference TRBV29-1 and TRBJ1-2, is SAVISQKPSRDICQRGTSLTIQCQVDSQVTMMFWYRQQPGQSLTLIATANQGSEATYESGFVIDKFPISRPNLTFSTLTVSNMSPEDSSIYLCSVVGTGGDYGYTFGSGTRLTVV.

The chain joins TRBV18 to TRBJ2-1, with D possibly TRBD1 on 6 matching bases. In germline, CDR1 is KGHSH, CDR2 LQKENI. V dropped 3 bases and J dropped 0 bases, with 12 bases sitting between them. The CDR3 extends over 16 amino acids. CDR3 protein: CASSPQRTVSYNEQFF. The CDR3 DNA reads as TGTGCCAGCTCACCTCAGCGGACAGTCTCCTACAATGAGCAGTTCTTC.

The V and J genes are TRBV4-1 and TRBJ1-3; D perhaps matches TRBD1 (5 bases). Trimming stripped 1 base from V and 5 bases from J, with 12 bases between. The length of the CDR3 is 15 residues. Per germline, CDR1 MGHRA and CDR2 YSYEKL. CDR3 DNA: TGCGCCAGCAGCCAAGCAGCAGGGTCGAGAAACACCATATATTTT. Encoded protein: CASSQAAGSRNTIYF.

This clonotype was recorded once. This chain joins TRBV12-3 or TRBV12-4 and TRBJ2-7, with D perhaps matching TRBD2 (5 bases). Trimming left V 2 bases short and J 0 bases short, with 8 bases between. The CDR3 is 14 amino acids. The CDR3 region has the DNA TGTGCCAGCAGTTTACGTCGGGGCTCCTACGAGCAGTACTTC. Protein sequence: CASSLRRGSYEQYF.

The genes are TRBV7-9 and TRBJ2-5, with D possibly called TRBD1 or TRBD2 (5 bases each). The ends were cut back, 4 bases at V and 5 bases at J, with 14 bases in the middle. The germline V gene has CDR1 SEHNR and CDR2 FQNEAQ (reference sequence). This CDR3 spans 14 amino acids. The DNA of the CDR3 is TGTGCCAGCAGCTCGGGACGGGGACGGGAGACCCAGTACTTC. It translates to CASSSGRGRETQYF.

The chain links TRBV20-1 to TRBJ2-5, with 10 bases identical to TRBD2. CDR3 length: 15 residues. Germline V gives CDR1 DFQATT, CDR2 SNEGSKA (reference sequence). V lost 3 bases, J lost 1 base, and 5 bases stayed unmatched. The CDR3 sequence: CSASVAGGAQETQYF. Here the CDR3 DNA reads TGCAGTGCTAGTGTAGCGGGGGGCGCCCAAGAGACCCAGTACTTC.

This clonotype was observed once. J is TRBJ2-5 and V is TRBV29-1; D gene ambiguous. The CDR3 is 15 residues long. The V gene lost 6 bases and the J gene lost 1 base, with 18 bases spanning the gap. Per germline, CDR1 SQVTM and CDR2 ANQGSEA. CDR3 in amino acids: CSVRTGQRAQETQYF. The DNA for the CDR3 is TGCAGCGTACGGACGGGTCAAAGAGCCCAAGAGACCCAGTACTTC.

V gene TRBV24-1 combines with J gene TRBJ2-1; unclear D gene. V was cut by 5 bases and J by 6 bases, with 4 bases left in between. CDR1 is KGHDR, CDR2 SFDVKD, per germline. The CDR3 has 11 amino acids. CDR3 coding DNA: TGTGCCACCAGTGTAATCAATGAGCAGTTCTTC. It is translated as CATSVINEQFF.

The V and J genes are TRBV5-6 and TRBJ2-1; 10 nucleotides agree with TRBD2. The germline CDR1 and CDR2 sequences are SGHDT and YYEEEE. This CDR3 is built from 14 residues. V gave up 4 bases and J gave up 5 bases; unmatched junction bases: 3. The CDR3 loop is CASSQGLANNEQFF. The CDR3 nucleotides are TGTGCCAGCAGCCAGGGACTAGCGAACAATGAGCAGTTCTTC.

The chain employs TRBV7-9 and TRBJ2-7; the D gene is possibly TRBD1 (6 bases). Germline V gene lookup returns CDR1 SEHNR and CDR2 FQNEAQ (reference sequence). V gave up 5 bases and J gave up 1 base, with 12 bases separating them. The CDR3 contains 14 residues. The DNA of the CDR3 is TGTGCCAGCAGCACTCCGCAGGGGTCCTACGAGCAGTACTTC. Its protein is CASSTPQGSYEQYF. The variable domain in full, completed from reference TRBV7-9 and TRBJ2-7, reads DTGVSQNPRHKITKRGQNVTFRCDPISEHNRLYWYRQTLGQGPEFLTYFQNEAQLEKSRLLSDRFSAERPKGSFSTLEIQRTEQGDSAMYLCASSTPQGSYEQYFGPGTRLTVT.

This clonotype was observed once. V gene TRBV4-1 combines with J gene TRBJ1-1; D might be TRBD1 (5 bases). The CDR3 consists of 14 residues. CDR1 is MGHRA and CDR2 is YSYEKL in the germline V gene. V was cut by 8 bases and J by 4 bases, with 17 bases left in between. CDR3 sequence: CASLPGEGFTEAFF. The CDR3 DNA reads TGCGCCAGCCTACCGGGAGAGGGGTTCACTGAAGCTTTCTTT.

J is TRBJ1-3 and V is TRBV3-1, with 12 positions matching TRBD1. Trimming took 4 bases from V and 8 from J; bases not matched to a gene: 9. The CDR3 runs 16 residues. Germline lookup yields CDR1 LGHDT and CDR2 YNNKEL (reference sequence). CDR3 amino acids: CASSLGTGGAGDTIYF. In nucleotides, the CDR3 is TGTGCCAGCAGCCTCGGGACAGGGGGCGCCGGGGACACCATATATTTT.

The rearrangement uses TRBV20-1 and TRBJ2-7, with D possibly TRBD1 on 5 matching bases. The CDR3 covers 14 residues. Germline CDR1 is DFQATT and CDR2 is SNEGSKA (reference sequence). V lost 0 bases to trimming and J lost 3 bases, with 12 bases between them. CDR3 DNA: TGCAGTGCTAGAGATCTTGACAGCTTCTACGAGCAGTACTTC. It is translated as CSARDLDSFYEQYF.

V gene TRBV4-1 combines with J gene TRBJ2-1; D is possibly TRBD2 (6 bases). This CDR3 has 15 amino acids. V was pared by 2 bases and J by 0 bases, with 8 bases between. CDR1 and CDR2 (germline): MGHRA, YSYEKL. DNA of the CDR3: TGCGCCAGCAGCCAACGGGGGAGCTCCTACAATGAGCAGTTCTTC. Its translation: CASSQRGSSYNEQFF.

The chain joins TRBV2 to TRBJ1-2, with D possibly matching TRBD1 (5 bases). The CDR3 length is 15 residues. Germline V lookup: CDR1 SNHLY, CDR2 FYNNEI. The ends were cut back, 6 bases at V and 0 bases at J, with 14 bases in the middle. CDR3 nucleotides: TGTGCCAGCAGCGACTCGCGGGGGGCTAACTATGGCTACACCTTC. This codes for CASSDSRGANYGYTF.

The chain employs TRBV29-1 and TRBJ2-7; D is unclear. In germline, CDR1 is SQVTM, CDR2 ANQGSEA. CDR3 length: 12 amino acids. The V end lost 4 bases, the J end lost 5 bases, and 12 bases lay between the germline ends. Here the CDR3 reads CSVGGGPDEQYF. Written as DNA, the CDR3 is TGCAGCGTTGGGGGTGGTCCCGACGAGCAGTACTTC.

The rearrangement uses TRBV7-9 and TRBJ1-1; D is uncertain. Looked up from germline, CDR1 is SEHNR and CDR2 is FQNEAQ (reference sequence). V dropped 0 bases and J dropped 11 bases, with 7 bases sitting between them. CDR3 length equals 11 residues. For the CDR3, the DNA is TGTGCCAGCAGCTTAGCAGGTGGGGCTTTCTTT. Translation: CASSLAGGAFF.